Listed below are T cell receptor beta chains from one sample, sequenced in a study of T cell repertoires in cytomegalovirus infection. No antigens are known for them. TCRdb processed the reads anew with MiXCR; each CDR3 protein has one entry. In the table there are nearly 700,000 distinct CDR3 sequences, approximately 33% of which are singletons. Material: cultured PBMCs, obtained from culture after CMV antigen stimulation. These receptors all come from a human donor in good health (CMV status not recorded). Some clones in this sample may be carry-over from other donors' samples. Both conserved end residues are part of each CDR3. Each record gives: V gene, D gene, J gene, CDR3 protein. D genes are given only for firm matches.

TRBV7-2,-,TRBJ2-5,CASSQPGFSYQETQYF
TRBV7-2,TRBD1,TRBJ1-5,CASSRQGARENQPQHF
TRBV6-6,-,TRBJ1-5,CASGEGNQPQHF
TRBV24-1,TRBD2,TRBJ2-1,CATSTAGGPLNYNEQFF
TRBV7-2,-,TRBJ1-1,CASRPGITTEAFF
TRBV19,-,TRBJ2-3,CASSTSHNTQYF
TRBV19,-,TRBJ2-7,CASSLKTGYEQYF
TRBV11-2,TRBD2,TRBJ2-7,CASSLSSSGPYEQYF
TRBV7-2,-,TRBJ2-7,CASSFQGYEQYF
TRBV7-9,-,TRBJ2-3,CASAPGEGTDTQYF
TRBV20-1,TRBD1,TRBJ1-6,CSAHFRDRSYNSPLHF
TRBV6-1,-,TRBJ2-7,CASSEEPYLPSYEQYF
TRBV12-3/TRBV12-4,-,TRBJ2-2,CASSLGRWLFF
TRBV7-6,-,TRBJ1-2,CASSLAGTPSGYTF
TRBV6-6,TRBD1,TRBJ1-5,CPLGDRVRFPNSNQPQHF
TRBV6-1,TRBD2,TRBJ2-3,CASQKTSGSPDTQYF
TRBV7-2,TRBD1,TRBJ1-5,CASREGQGSVQPQHF
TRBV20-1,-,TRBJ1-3,CSATFFGQTSGTIYF
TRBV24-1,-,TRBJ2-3,CATSDKQLALTDTQYF
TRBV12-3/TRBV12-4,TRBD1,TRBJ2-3,CASSLRGQLQDTQYF
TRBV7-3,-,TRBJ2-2,CAHEGKTNTGELFF
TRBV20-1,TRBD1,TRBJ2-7,CSARGTGGYEQYF
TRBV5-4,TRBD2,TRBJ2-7,CASSPTTSGNNEQYF
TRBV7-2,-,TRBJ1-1,CASSLGWGGRGNTEAFF